This is a list of T cell receptor beta chains from one sample in a study of patients with pleural tuberculosis. MiXCR, applied by TCRdb to the reads, yields one record per CDR3 protein. The sample contains nearly 30,000 distinct CDR3 sequences, 15% to 20% of which appear only once. The sequencing input was peripheral blood. These receptors were collected from a human donor with pleural tuberculosis. The CDR3 runs from the conserved cysteine through the conserved F or W. A D gene is named only where the DNA matches it firmly. The size field is filled for only some rows; it gives once, few, many or a size class.

>TRBJ2-7|NA|many|TRBV28
CASSLWTAYEQYF
TGTGCCAGCAGTTTGTGGACAGCCTACGAGCAGTACTTC
>TRBJ1-2|NA|few|TRBV11-2
CASSLDPRASYTF
TGTGCCAGCAGCTTAGACCCCCGGGCGAGCTACACCTTC
>TRBJ1-1|NA|medium-sized|TRBV6-1
CASKTAETSTEAFF
TGTGCCAGCAAGACAGCCGAAACCTCGACTGAAGCTTTCTTT
>TRBJ1-1|NA|medium-sized|TRBV20-1
CSARVVGPEAFF
TGCAGTGCTAGGGTCGTAGGGCCTGAAGCTTTCTTT
>TRBJ2-7|NA|NA|TRBV6-1
CASSRGGSVSYEQYF
TGTGCCAGCAGCCGTGGCGGGTCCGTCTCCTACGAGCAGTACTTC
>TRBJ2-1|TRBD2|many|TRBV3-1
CASSRSELAESTNEQFF
TGTGCCAGCAGCCGTTCTGAACTAGCGGAAAGTACGAATGAGCAGTTCTTC
>TRBJ2-3|NA|many|TRBV12-3/TRBV12-4
CASRPPGADTQYF
TGTGCCAGCAGGCCCCCAGGGGCAGATACGCAGTATTTT
>TRBJ2-7|NA|NA|TRBV13
CASSLGSSYGQYF
TGTGCCAGCAGCTTGGGAAGCTCCTACGGGCAGTACTTC
>TRBJ2-7|NA|many|TRBV29-1
CSVGGGSIEQYF
TGCAGCGTTGGAGGAGGGTCCATCGAGCAGTACTTC
>TRBJ1-1|NA|many|TRBV12-3/TRBV12-4
CASSLEAGASTEAFF
TGTGCCAGCAGTTTAGAGGCAGGGGCAAGCACTGAAGCTTTCTTT
>TRBJ1-2|NA|medium-sized|TRBV6-6
CASSYAPNYGYTF
TGTGCCAGCAGTTACGCCCCTAACTATGGCTACACCTTC
>TRBJ1-6|NA|many|TRBV15
CATSVRFDSPLHF
TGTGCCACCAGCGTACGATTTGATTCACCCCTCCACTTT
>TRBJ1-1|NA|medium-sized|TRBV25-1
CASDGGFDSRGAFF
TGTGCCAGCGATGGCGGTTTCGATAGTCGGGGGGCTTTCTTT
>TRBJ2-7|NA|many|TRBV29-1
CSASAGLEQYF
TGCAGCGCTTCCGCGGGGCTAGAGCAGTACTTC
>TRBJ1-1|TRBD1|medium-sized|TRBV20-1
CSARTGGMTEAFF
TGCAGTGCTAGGACAGGGGGCATGACTGAAGCTTTCTTT
>TRBJ2-3|NA|many|TRBV7-2
CASSLAGRGRFSDTQYF
TGTGCCAGCAGCTTAGCTGGGCGGGGGCGGTTCTCAGATACGCAGTATTTT
>TRBJ2-7|NA|NA|TRBV29-1
CSVVGTQSLEQYF
TGCAGCGTTGTAGGGACCCAGAGCCTCGAGCAGTACTTC
>TRBJ1-2|NA|many|TRBV4-1
CASSPGAPSSYGYTF
TGCGCCAGCAGTCCAGGGGCTCCGAGCTCCTATGGCTACACCTTC
>TRBJ2-3|TRBD1|many|TRBV28
CASSLDTGTGASDTQYF
TGTGCCAGCAGTTTAGATACCGGGACAGGGGCGTCAGATACGCAGTATTTT
>TRBJ1-1|NA|many|TRBV29-1
CSVEDSSRGAPTEAFF
TGCAGCGTTGAAGATTCGAGTAGGGGCGCACCCACTGAAGCTTTCTTT
>TRBJ1-1|NA|NA|TRBV4-3
CASSQVTGTGAFF
TGCGCCAGCAGCCAAGTGACAGGCACTGGAGCCTTCTTT
>TRBJ2-5|NA|many|TRBV4-1
CASSTIGSPVETQYF
TGCGCCAGCAGTACGATTGGGAGTCCTGTCGAGACCCAGTACTTC
>TRBJ1-1|NA|medium-sized|TRBV29-1
CSVEDLKNTEAFF
TGCAGCGTTGAAGATCTGAAGAACACTGAAGCTTTCTTT
>TRBJ1-5|NA|medium-sized|TRBV27
CASSFSGDRNQPQHF
TGTGCCAGCAGTTTTTCCGGGGATCGCAATCAGCCCCAGCATTTT
>TRBJ2-7|NA|many|TRBV20-1
CSARDRPVIAYEQYF
TGCAGTGCTAGAGATCGGCCCGTTATCGCCTACGAGCAGTACTTC
>TRBJ2-6|TRBD2|many|TRBV2
CASTTSGSAGANVLTF
TGTGCCAGCACCACTAGCGGGAGCGCTGGGGCCAACGTCCTGACTTTC
>TRBJ2-7|TRBD2|NA|TRBV5-4
CASSTAGRAYEQYF
TGTGCCAGCAGCACAGCGGGACGGGCCTACGAGCAGTACTTC
>TRBJ2-1|NA|many|TRBV4-1
CASTAKEGAYNEQFF
TGCGCCAGCACCGCAAAGGAAGGGGCCTACAATGAGCAGTTCTTC
>TRBJ2-5|NA|many|TRBV29-1
CSVDRSQETQYF
TGCAGCGTTGATAGGTCTCAAGAGACCCAGTACTTC
>TRBJ2-2|NA|many|TRBV7-2
CASSDTMTRNTGELFF
TGTGCCAGCAGTGACACGATGACTAGGAACACCGGGGAGCTGTTTTTT
>TRBJ1-5|NA|many|TRBV19
CASSPGDYDGNSNQPQHF
TGTGCCAGTAGTCCCGGAGACTACGACGGGAATAGCAATCAGCCCCAGCATTTT
>TRBJ2-5|TRBD2|many|TRBV6-2/TRBV6-3
CASSRTSRETQYF
TGTGCCAGCAGTAGGACTAGCCGGGAGACCCAGTACTTC
>TRBJ2-2|NA|NA|TRBV5-1
CASSLVSGSNTGELFF
TGCGCCAGCAGCTTGGTTTCGGGGTCGAACACCGGGGAGCTGTTTTTT
>TRBJ2-5|NA|many|TRBV18
CASSPPIGGETQYF
TGTGCCAGCTCACCACCGATCGGGGGAGAGACCCAGTACTTC
>TRBJ2-7|TRBD1|many|TRBV11-1
CASSLSRGRYEQYF
TGTGCCAGCAGCTTAAGCAGGGGGCGATACGAGCAGTACTTC
>TRBJ1-2|NA|many|TRBV19
CASRQQGLDGYTF
TGTGCCAGTAGGCAACAGGGTTTGGATGGCTACACCTTC
>TRBJ2-1|NA|many|TRBV6-1
CASSSNRDGYNEQFF
TGTGCCAGCAGCAGCAACAGGGACGGATACAATGAGCAGTTCTTC
>TRBJ1-3|TRBD1|many|TRBV10-3
CATLPTGAPQGGNTIYF
TGTGCCACGCTCCCTACAGGGGCGCCTCAGGGAGGAAACACCATATATTTT
>TRBJ2-7|NA|many|TRBV4-1
CASSLGHDEQYF
TGCGCCAGCAGCCTAGGACACGACGAGCAGTACTTC
>TRBJ2-1|TRBD2|many|TRBV20-1
CSARASGYTNEQFF
TGCAGTGCTAGAGCTAGCGGGTACACCAATGAGCAGTTCTTC
>TRBJ2-1|TRBD1|few|TRBV9
CASSYRGRGDEQFF
TGTGCCAGCTCATACAGGGGGCGAGGTGATGAGCAGTTCTTC
>TRBJ2-1|TRBD2|NA|TRBV7-2
CASSPSGTLVLEQFF
TGTGCCAGCAGCCCTAGCGGAACCCTCGTCCTTGAGCAGTTCTTC
>TRBJ2-7|TRBD1|many|TRBV28
CASLNRGLGYEQYF
TGTGCCAGCTTAAACAGGGGCCTCGGGTACGAGCAGTACTTC
>TRBJ2-5|NA|NA|TRBV5-6
CASSLAGGYQETQYF
TGTGCCAGCAGCTTGGCAGGGGGGTACCAAGAGACCCAGTACTTC
>TRBJ1-2|TRBD1|many|TRBV12-3/TRBV12-4
CASSLRDREAEF
TGTGCCAGCAGCCTTCGAGACAGGGAAGCCGAATTC
>TRBJ1-1|TRBD1|NA|TRBV20-1
CSARPGTGGLNTEAFF
TGCAGTGCTAGACCCGGGACAGGGGGCTTGAACACTGAAGCTTTCTTT
>TRBJ2-1|TRBD1|many|TRBV7-9
CASSSGTAHNEQFF
TGTGCCAGCAGCTCCGGGACAGCTCACAATGAGCAGTTCTTC
>TRBJ1-6|NA|many|TRBV15
CATGARAYNSPLHF
TGTGCCACCGGAGCACGGGCCTATAATTCACCCCTCCACTTT
>TRBJ2-5|TRBD1|medium-sized|TRBV15
CATSPDREGTQYF
TGTGCCACCAGCCCCGACAGGGAAGGGACCCAGTACTTC
>TRBJ2-5|NA|many|TRBV7-2
CASSLAVQETQYF
TGTGCCAGCAGCTTGGCCGTACAAGAGACCCAGTACTTC
>TRBJ2-1|TRBD1|many|TRBV19
CASSTVQGDTQFF
TGTGCCAGTAGTACAGTTCAGGGGGATACTCAGTTCTTC
>TRBJ2-1|TRBD2|few|TRBV29-1
CSAAHGSGDYNEQFF
TGCAGCGCCGCCCATGGTAGCGGGGATTACAATGAGCAGTTCTTC
>TRBJ1-1|TRBD1|many|TRBV9
CASSVVQGENTEAFF
TGTGCCAGCAGCGTTGTACAGGGGGAAAATACTGAAGCTTTCTTT
>TRBJ1-6|TRBD1|many|TRBV5-4
CASSSPGTGERRNSPLHF
TGTGCCAGCAGCTCCCCCGGGACAGGGGAGAGACGAAATTCACCCCTCCACTTT
>TRBJ2-1|NA|many|TRBV28
CASKSDGSSYNEQFF
TGTGCCAGCAAGTCGGACGGTAGCTCCTACAATGAGCAGTTCTTC
>TRBJ1-2|TRBD1|many|TRBV18
CASSPPGQGFGYTF
TGTGCCAGCTCACCACCGGGACAGGGGTTTGGCTACACCTTC
>TRBJ1-1|NA|many|TRBV12-3/TRBV12-4
CASSLRPANTEAFF
TGTGCCAGCAGTTTACGTCCGGCGAACACTGAAGCTTTCTTT
>TRBJ2-5|TRBD2|many|TRBV7-9
CASSFDPGLSKETQYF
TGTGCCAGCAGCTTTGATCCGGGACTATCAAAAGAGACCCAGTACTTC
>TRBJ2-1|TRBD1|many|TRBV6-2/TRBV6-3
CASSSDRVEQFF
TGTGCCAGCAGTTCCGACAGGGTCGAGCAGTTCTTC
>TRBJ2-7|NA|many|TRBV7-6
CASSLTREQYF
TGTGCCAGCAGCTTAACTCGGGAGCAGTACTTC